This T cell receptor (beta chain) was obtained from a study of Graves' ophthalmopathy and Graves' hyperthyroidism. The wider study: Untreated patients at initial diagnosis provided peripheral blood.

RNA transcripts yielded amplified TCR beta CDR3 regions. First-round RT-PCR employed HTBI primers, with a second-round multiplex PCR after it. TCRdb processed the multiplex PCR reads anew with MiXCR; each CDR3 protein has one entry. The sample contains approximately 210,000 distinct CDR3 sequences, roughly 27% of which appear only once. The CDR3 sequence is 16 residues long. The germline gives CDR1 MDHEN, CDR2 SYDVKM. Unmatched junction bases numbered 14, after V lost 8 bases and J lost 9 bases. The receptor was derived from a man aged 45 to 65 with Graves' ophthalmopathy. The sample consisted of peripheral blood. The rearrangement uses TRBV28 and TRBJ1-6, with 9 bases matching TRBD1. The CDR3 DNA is TGTGCCAGCTGCCTTGAGGGGACAGGGTATCGTTCACCCCTCCACTTT. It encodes CASCLEGTGYRSPLHF. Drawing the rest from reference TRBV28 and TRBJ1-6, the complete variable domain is DVKVTQSSRYLVKRTGEKVFLECVQDMDHENMFWYRQDPGLGLRLIYFSYDVKMKEKGDIPEGYSVSREKKERFSLILESASTNQTSMYLCASCLEGTGYRSPLHFGNGTRLTVT.